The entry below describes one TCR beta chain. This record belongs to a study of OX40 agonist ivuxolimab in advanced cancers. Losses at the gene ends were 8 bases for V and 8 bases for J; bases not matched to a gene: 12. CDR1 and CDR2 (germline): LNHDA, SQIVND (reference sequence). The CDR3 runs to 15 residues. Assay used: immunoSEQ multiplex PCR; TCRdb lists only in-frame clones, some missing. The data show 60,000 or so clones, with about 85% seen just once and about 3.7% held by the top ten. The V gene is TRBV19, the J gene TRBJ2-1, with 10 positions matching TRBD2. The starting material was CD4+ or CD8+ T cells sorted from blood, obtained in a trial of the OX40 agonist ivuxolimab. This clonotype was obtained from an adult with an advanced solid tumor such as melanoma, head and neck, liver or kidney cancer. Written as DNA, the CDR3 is TGTGCCAGTGGTCGAGGGCTAGCGGGGGAGGATGAGCAGTTCTTC. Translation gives CASGRGLAGEDEQFF.